The 28 T cell receptor beta chains listed next were all sequenced from one sample in a study of T cell responses to AZD1222 COVID-19 vaccine. Method: immunoSEQ multiplex PCR; TCRdb's copy keeps in-frame clones and lacks some. The sample holds 200,000 or so clones, approximately 92% seen once. Sequenced here: peripheral blood, sampled on day 0 of AZD1222 vaccination. The receptors come from an adult in good health.

The chain carries TRBV13 and TRBJ1-3; maybe TRBD1 (6 bases). Germline V gives CDR1 PRHDT, CDR2 FYEKMQ (reference sequence). The CDR3 spans 17 residues. V was pared by 5 bases and J by 1 base, with 18 bases between. This CDR3 is CASSAWTDNLSGNTIYF. The CDR3 DNA is TGTGCCAGCAGCGCATGGACAGATAACCTGTCTGGAAACACCATATATTTT. Looking up the rest from reference TRBV13 and TRBJ1-3 gives the full variable domain: AAGVIQSPRHLIKEKRETATLKCYPIPRHDTVYWYQQGPGQDPQFLISFYEKMQSDKGSIPDRFSAQQFSDYHSELNMSSLELGDSALYFCASSAWTDNLSGNTIYFGEGSWLTVV.

This chain links TRBV28 with TRBJ1-5; weak D call: TRBD1 (5 bases). This CDR3 has 20 residues. Germline CDR1 reads MDHEN; CDR2 reads SYDVKM. V gave up 5 bases and J gave up 0 bases, with 26 bases separating them. The CDR3 protein is CASSPFPPGLNKHSNQPQHF. The DNA of the CDR3 is TGTGCCAGCAGTCCTTTCCCCCCGGGACTGAACAAACATAGCAATCAGCCCCAGCATTTT.

The V call is TRBV3-1 (or the pseudogene TRBV3-2), the J call TRBJ2-1, with unresolved D. This CDR3 contains 15 residues. With 0 bases removed from V and 7 bases from J, the gap between germline ends came to 13 bases. CDR1 and CDR2 (germline): LGHDT, YNNKEL (reference sequence). CDR3 loop: CASSQDIGPRNEQFF. CDR3 nucleotide sequence: TGTGCCAGCAGCCAAGATATAGGACCCAGAAATGAGCAGTTCTTC.

The rearrangement joins TRBV4-1 to TRBJ1-2; 7 nucleotides match TRBD1. The germline V gene has CDR1 MGHRA and CDR2 YSYEKL. V was clipped by 1 base and J by 6 bases; unmatched bases: 5. The CDR3 spans 14 residues. The CDR3 DNA is TGCGCCAGCAGCCAAGTGACAGGGCGGGATGGCTACACCTTC. The encoded protein is CASSQVTGRDGYTF.

The chain employs TRBV6-6 and TRBJ1-4, with D hard to call. Trimming took off 5 bases at V and 5 bases at J, with 0 bases between the two ends. Germline loops: CDR1 MNHNY, CDR2 SVGAGI (reference sequence). This CDR3 region has 10 residues. The CDR3 DNA reads TGTGCCAGCAGTAATGAAAAACTGTTTTTT. It translates to CASSNEKLFF.

V gene TRBV5-6 combines with J gene TRBJ2-7; 7 bases are shared with TRBD1. From germline, CDR1 is SGHDT and CDR2 YYEEEE. Trimming removed 0 bases from V and 3 bases from J; junction bases left unmatched: 3. This CDR3 has 14 amino acids. The CDR3 region is CASSLEGQIYEQYV. CDR3 DNA: TGTGCCAGCAGCTTGGAGGGACAGATCTACGAGCAGTACGTC.

This chain links TRBV6-6 with TRBJ2-7; 10 positions match TRBD2. The CDR3 is 16 amino acids. V trimming: 6 bases; J trimming: 4 bases; junction bases outside the gene matches: 12. Germline V lookup: CDR1 MNHNY, CDR2 SVGAGI (reference sequence). CDR3 protein: CASSPGASGSSYEQYF. CDR3 DNA sequence: TGTGCCAGCAGCCCGGGGGCTAGCGGGAGTAGTTACGAGCAGTACTTC.

The count of this clone is one. The chain links TRBV7-3 to TRBJ2-3; D is perhaps TRBD2 (7 bases). This CDR3 has 15 amino acids. V lost 2 bases and J lost 3, with 12 bases in between. Per germline, CDR1 SGHTA and CDR2 FQGTGA. Written as DNA, the CDR3 is TGTGCCAGCAGCTTAGGCGGGGGCCCTACAGATACGCAGTATTTT. Amino acids: CASSLGGGPTDTQYF.

This clone appeared once. The V gene is TRBV27, the J gene TRBJ2-7; 7 bases align to TRBD1. The germline CDR1 and CDR2 sequences are MNHEY and SMNVEV (reference sequence). J lost 1 base, V lost 3 bases, and 3 bases had no gene match. The CDR3 covers 14 residues. The CDR3 region is CASSFRDRSYEQYF. The CDR3 DNA follows: TGTGCCAGCAGTTTCCGGGACAGATCCTACGAGCAGTACTTC.

The rearrangement uses TRBV24-1 and TRBJ2-1, with TRBD1 matching over 11 bases. The V and J ends lost 5 bases and 8 bases, in that order; junction bases with no gene match: 4. This CDR3 region has 14 residues. Germline V lookup: CDR1 KGHDR, CDR2 SFDVKD. CDR3 loop: CATSGGQGAYEQFF. The CDR3 region has the DNA TGTGCCACCAGTGGCGGACAGGGGGCGTATGAGCAGTTCTTC.

The J gene is TRBJ1-1, the V gene TRBV10-3, with D uncertain. The germline gives CDR1 ENHRY, CDR2 SYGVKD. CDR3 length: 13 residues. V was cut by 3 bases and J by 0 bases, with 5 bases left in between. This chain's CDR3 is CAISDPMNTEAFF. CDR3 DNA sequence: TGTGCCATCAGTGATCCTATGAACACTGAAGCTTTCTTT.

The count of this clone is one. The rearrangement uses TRBV3-1 (or the pseudogene TRBV3-2) and TRBJ1-3; D remains ambiguous. The CDR3 consists of 11 residues. The germline V gene has CDR1 LGHDT and CDR2 YNNKEL (reference sequence). The V end lost 2 bases, the J end lost 8 bases, and 4 bases lay between the germline ends. CDR3 coding DNA: TGTGCCAGCAGCCAAAGGGACACCATATATTTT. Its translation is CASSQRDTIYF.

The gene calls are TRBV12-3 or TRBV12-4 and TRBJ1-2; D gene uncertain. The CDR3 length is 10 residues. Trimming took 6 bases from V and 7 from J, leaving 6 bases between them. This CDR3 is CASSPCGYTF. Here the CDR3 DNA reads TGTGCCAGCAGCCCTTGTGGCTACACCTTC.

This chain uses TRBV6-2 or TRBV6-3 with TRBJ2-7; D is perhaps TRBD2 (6 bases). Germline-derived CDR1 and CDR2 are MNHEY and SVGEGT. This CDR3 comprises 14 residues. Between the trimmed V and J ends, which lost 5 bases and 6 bases, there was a span of 17 bases. The CDR3 DNA sequence: TGTGCCAGCAGTATCCGAGGAGGGGCAGGCGAGCAGTACGTC. It yields the protein CASSIRGGAGEQYV.

This clone was seen only once. J is TRBJ1-3 and V is TRBV30; no clear D gene. The CDR3 length is 16 residues. The germline gives CDR1 GTSNPN, CDR2 SVGIG (reference sequence). V was clipped by 3 bases and J by 0 bases, with 15 bases between them. The CDR3 DNA sequence: TGTGCCTGGAGACGAACGTCCCTAATCTCTGGAAACACCATATATTTT. It translates to CAWRRTSLISGNTIYF.

CDR3 residues: CASRRLAGNTIYF. The CDR3 nucleotides read TGTGCCAGCAGGCGCTTGGCTGGAAACACCATATATTTT. The rearrangement uses TRBV7-2 and TRBJ1-3; no clear D. Germline CDR1 is SGHTA and CDR2 is FQGNSA. This CDR3 has 13 residues. Trimming took 6 bases from V and 2 from J, leaving 8 bases between them.

The CDR3 reads CASGLSRDRGLRNTIYF. The CDR3 DNA reads TGTGCTAGTGGTTTGTCCCGGGACAGGGGTTTGAGAAACACCATATATTTT. This chain joins TRBV12-5 and TRBJ1-3; TRBD1 matches at 10 bases. J lost 5 bases, V lost 2 bases, and 9 bases had no gene match. The CDR3 spans 17 residues. CDR1 is LGHNT and CDR2 is FRNRAP in the germline V gene.

The rearrangement uses TRBV5-1 and TRBJ2-7; D possibly corresponds to TRBD1 (5 bases). The CDR3 contains 15 residues. The germline V gene encodes CDR1 SGHRS and CDR2 YFSETQ. Trimming shortened V by 3 bases and J by 3 bases, and 16 bases separated the two germline ends. The CDR3 sequence is CASSSAVAGLYEQYF. DNA for the CDR3: TGCGCCAGCAGCTCGGCGGTGGCAGGGCTCTACGAGCAGTACTTC.

V gene TRBV27 combines with J gene TRBJ1-2; D possibly corresponds to TRBD1 (6 bases). Germline V gene sequence: CDR1 MNHEY, CDR2 SMNVEV (reference sequence). The ends were cut back, 3 bases at V and 3 bases at J, with 11 bases in the middle. The length of the CDR3 is 14 residues. CDR3 coding DNA: TGTGCCAGCAGTTTTCTCCCAGGGGACTATGGCTACACCTTC. Translating it yields CASSFLPGDYGYTF.

The chain combines TRBV11-2 with TRBJ1-2; no clear D gene. Germline assignment: CDR1 SGHAT and CDR2 FQNNGV. Trimming removed 1 base from V and 5 bases from J, with 14 bases in between. CDR3 length equals 15 residues. CDR3 bases: TGTGCCAGCAGCTTAGGGCCGACTTTAAAGTATGGCTACACCTTC. Amino acid sequence: CASSLGPTLKYGYTF. Together with reference TRBV11-2 and TRBJ1-2, the CDR3 gives the full variable domain: EAGVAQSPRYKIIEKRQSVAFWCNPISGHATLYWYQQILGQGPKLLIQFQNNGVVDDSQLPKDRFSAERLKGVDSTLKIQPAKLEDSAVYLCASSLGPTLKYGYTFGSGTRLTVV.

The J gene is TRBJ1-1, the V gene TRBV19, with no clear D. The germline gives CDR1 LNHDA, CDR2 SQIVND (reference sequence). Deletions cut 5 bases from V and 3 bases from J, with 10 bases between. The CDR3 runs to 13 residues. Written as DNA, the CDR3 is TGTGCCAGTAGTTCGGGGTTTGACACTGAAGCTTTCTTT. Its translation: CASSSGFDTEAFF.

This chain links TRBV5-4 with TRBJ1-1; D uncertain. CDR3 length: 15 residues. The ends were cut back, 1 base at V and 0 bases at J, with 10 bases in the middle. In germline, CDR1 is SGHNT, CDR2 YYREEE (reference sequence). The DNA of the CDR3 is TGTGCCAGCAGCTTGTCTCAGGTAATGAACACTGAAGCTTTCTTT. As protein: CASSLSQVMNTEAFF.

The rearrangement joins TRBV7-9 to TRBJ2-3; TRBD2 agrees at 9 bases. Trimming cost V 4 bases and J 6 bases; bases outside gene matches: 8. CDR3 length: 15 residues. CDR1 and CDR2 (germline): SEHNR, FQNEAQ (reference sequence). CDR3 region: CASSSNLAGVDTQYF. As DNA, the CDR3 is TGTGCCAGCAGCTCAAATTTAGCGGGAGTGGATACGCAGTATTTT. The full variable domain, rest sourced from reference TRBV7-9 and TRBJ2-3, is DTGVSQNPRHKITKRGQNVTFRCDPISEHNRLYWYRQTLGQGPEFLTYFQNEAQLEKSRLLSDRFSAERPKGSFSTLEIQRTEQGDSAMYLCASSSNLAGVDTQYFGPGTRLTVL.

This chain links TRBV19 with TRBJ1-2; D unresolved. The CDR3 is 14 residues long. Per the germline V gene, CDR1 is LNHDA and CDR2 is SQIVND (reference sequence). The V and J ends lost 3 bases and 0 bases respectively, with 8 bases between them. The CDR3 DNA sequence: TGTGCCAGTAGTATGTCGGTTACTAACTATGGCTACACCTTC. It yields the protein CASSMSVTNYGYTF.

The rearrangement uses TRBV6-5 and TRBJ1-1; weak D call: TRBD1 (5 bases). Germline V gene data show CDR1 as MNHEY and CDR2 as SVGAGI. The V end lost 0 bases, the J end lost 7 bases, and 9 bases lay between the germline ends. The CDR3 runs 13 residues. The CDR3 reads CASSYSIGGEAFF. CDR3 sequence (DNA): TGTGCCAGCAGTTACTCGATCGGGGGTGAAGCTTTCTTT.

The chain joins TRBV30 to TRBJ1-2, with D possibly TRBD1 on 5 matching bases. Germline V gene lookup returns CDR1 GTSNPN and CDR2 SVGIG (reference sequence). CDR3 length: 14 amino acids. Trimming took 6 bases from V and 4 from J, leaving 18 bases between them. CDR3 in amino acids: CACRQTRTFYGYTF. The CDR3 bases are TGTGCCTGTCGACAGACGAGAACCTTCTATGGCTACACCTTC.

The rearrangement joins TRBV3-1 (or the pseudogene TRBV3-2) to TRBJ2-1; D is possibly TRBD1 (6 bases). CDR3 length equals 15 residues. The germline V gene has CDR1 LGHDT and CDR2 YNNKEL (reference sequence). V lost 3 bases to trimming and J lost 4 bases, with 13 bases between them. DNA of the CDR3: TGTGCCAGCAGCCAGGGGGACACCTTTTACAATGAGCAGTTCTTC. Protein product: CASSQGDTFYNEQFF.

The chain uses TRBV5-1 and TRBJ2-2; no reliable D call. The V and J ends lost 3 bases and 1 base respectively, with 4 bases between them. The CDR3 length is 13 residues. Germline loops: CDR1 SGHRS, CDR2 YFSETQ. The CDR3: CASSSENTGELFF. CDR3 sequence (DNA): TGCGCCAGCAGCTCAGAGAACACCGGGGAGCTGTTTTTT.